One and the same sample provided the 25 T cell receptor beta chains below, sequenced in a study of T cell repertoires in cytomegalovirus infection. Their antigens remain unidentified. TCRdb re-called the reads through MiXCR, storing one row per CDR3 protein. Here the sample spans under 500,000 distinct CDR3 sequences, approximately 42% being singletons. This sample comprised cultured PBMCs, obtained from culture after CMV antigen stimulation. These receptors were collected from a human donor in good health (CMV status not recorded). Some clones in this sample may be carry-over from other donors' samples.

The chain employs TRBV7-6 and TRBJ2-5; D is possibly TRBD1 or TRBD2 (5 bases each). The ends were cut back, 5 bases at V and 6 bases at J, with 16 bases in the middle. The CDR3 consists of 14 residues. From germline, CDR1 is SGHVS and CDR2 FNYEAQ. The DNA of the CDR3 is TGTGCCAGCAGCCCAACTAGGGGCGGAAAGACCCAGTACTTC. Its translation: CASSPTRGGKTQYF. The full variable domain, in which reference TRBV7-6 and TRBJ2-5 provide the parts outside the CDR3, is GAGVSQSPRYKVTKRGQDVALRCDPISGHVSLYWYRQALGQGPEFLTYFNYEAQQDKSGLPNDRFSAERPEGSISTLTIQRTEQRDSAMYRCASSPTRGGKTQYFGPGTRLLVL.

This chain uses TRBV5-5 with TRBJ2-1, with D tentatively TRBD2 (5 bases). Deletions cut 5 bases from V and 0 bases from J, with 12 bases between. The CDR3 is 15 amino acids. The germline V gene has CDR1 SGHKS and CDR2 YYEKEE (reference sequence). CDR3 in amino acids: CASSLGSVSYNEQFF. CDR3 coding DNA: TGTGCCAGCAGTTTAGGTAGCGTCTCCTACAATGAGCAGTTCTTC.

This clonotype was counted between two and nine times. The chain combines TRBV7-8 with TRBJ2-7; 7 nucleotides agree with TRBD2. CDR3 length equals 16 residues. The V segment lost 5 bases and the J segment 2 bases; nucleotides outside the gene matches: 12. Germline values: CDR1 SGHVS, CDR2 FQNEAQ. The CDR3 coding sequence is TGTGCCAGCAGCCCTAGGGGAGGGCTAGCGGCCTACGAGCAGTACTTC. Protein: CASSPRGGLAAYEQYF.

The V gene is TRBV20-1, the J gene TRBJ2-7; the D is unclear. Trimming removed 1 base at V and 1 base at J, with 2 bases between. The CDR3 is made up of 11 amino acids. In germline, CDR1 is DFQATT, CDR2 SNEGSKA (reference sequence). The CDR3 loop reads CSARGSYEQYF. The DNA of the CDR3 is TGCAGTGCTAGAGGTTCCTACGAGCAGTACTTC.

V and J are TRBV18 and TRBJ2-7; D unclear. Germline V gene data show CDR1 as KGHSH and CDR2 as LQKENI. This CDR3 is 15 amino acids long. The ends were cut back, 8 bases at V and 2 bases at J, with 19 bases in the middle. The chain's CDR3 is CASPAPARITYEQYF. CDR3 DNA sequence: TGTGCCAGCCCCGCTCCAGCCCGGATCACCTACGAGCAGTACTTC.

The chain joins TRBV5-1 to TRBJ2-7, with D possibly being TRBD1 (6 bases). Germline V gives CDR1 SGHRS, CDR2 YFSETQ. This CDR3 contains 16 residues. V was cut by 3 bases and J by 0 bases, with 16 bases left in between. DNA for the CDR3: TGCGCCAGCAGCTCCATGACAGGCTCTGCCTCCTACGAGCAGTACTTC. Residues: CASSSMTGSASYEQYF.

The rearrangement joins TRBV28 to TRBJ1-1; D unresolved. CDR1 is MDHEN, CDR2 SYDVKM, per germline. V lost 8 bases and J 0 bases, leaving 10 bases between the germline ends. The CDR3 has 13 residues. The CDR3 DNA is TGTGCCAGCGGAGAACAGATGAACACTGAAGCTTTCTTT. It specifies CASGEQMNTEAFF.

V gene TRBV2 combines with J gene TRBJ1-5; a possible D gene is TRBD1 (5 bases). The CDR3 covers 15 residues. Trimming pared 6 bases from V and 6 bases from J, leaving 18 bases between. The germline gives CDR1 SNHLY, CDR2 FYNNEI. Written as DNA, the CDR3 is TGTGCCAGCAGACGAATGTGGGGGTCAGGTCAGCCCCAGCATTTT. This gives the protein CASRRMWGSGQPQHF.

The rearrangement uses TRBV30 and TRBJ1-3; maybe TRBD1 (6 bases). The CDR3 runs to 15 residues. V lost 0 bases to trimming and J lost 3 bases, with 12 bases between them. CDR1 and CDR2 from the germline V gene are GTSNPN and SVGIG (reference sequence). As DNA, the CDR3 is TGTGCCTGGAGTGTATCAGGGGCGAGTGGAAACACCATATATTTT. Its protein is CAWSVSGASGNTIYF. Combining the CDR3 with reference TRBV30 and TRBJ1-3 gives the whole variable domain SQTIHQWPATLVQPVGSPLSLECTVEGTSNPNLYWYRQAAGRGLQLLFYSVGIGQISSEVPQNLSASRPQDRQFILSSKKLLLSDSGFYLCAWSVSGASGNTIYFGEGSWLTVV.

This clonotype was recorded a few times. The chain joins TRBV6-2 or TRBV6-3 to TRBJ2-5; the D gene is possibly TRBD2 (6 bases). V was pared by 11 bases and J by 2 bases, with 18 bases between. The germline CDR1 and CDR2 sequences are MNHEY and SVGEGT. The CDR3 totals 14 residues. CDR3 bases: TGTGCCGGAAATTCGCGGGGCCGACAAGAGACCCAGTACTTC. It codes for CAGNSRGRQETQYF.

This clonotype has just one count. The chain recombines TRBV4-3 with TRBJ2-7, with 9 bases that match TRBD2. Trimming at V came to 5 bases and at J to 0 bases, leaving 5 bases not matched to a gene. Per the germline V gene, CDR1 is LGHNA and CDR2 is YSLEER. The CDR3 runs 15 residues. As DNA, the CDR3 is TGCGCCAGCAGCGTGGAACTAGCGGGCTCCTACGAGCAGTACTTC. As protein: CASSVELAGSYEQYF.

The V and J genes are TRBV20-1 and TRBJ1-5; the D gene is possibly TRBD1 (5 bases). Deletions cut 1 base from V and 5 bases from J, with 9 bases between. There are 13 residues in the CDR3. Germline V gives CDR1 DFQATT, CDR2 SNEGSKA (reference sequence). CDR3 amino acids: CSARVQVDQPQHF. CDR3 DNA: TGCAGTGCTAGAGTACAGGTGGATCAGCCCCAGCATTTT.

This chain joins TRBV5-1 and TRBJ2-5; D may match TRBD1 or TRBD2 (5 bases each). The germline V and J ends were trimmed by 4 bases and 2 bases, with 9 bases remaining between them. Germline V gene data show CDR1 as SGHRS and CDR2 as YFSETQ. The CDR3 totals 13 residues. In DNA, the CDR3 is TGCGCCAGCAGCACGGGACCACAAGAGACCCAGTACTTC. It codes for CASSTGPQETQYF.

This clonotype was counted between two and nine times. The V call is TRBV12-3 or TRBV12-4, the J call TRBJ2-4, with D perhaps TRBD1 or TRBD2 (5 bases each). Trimming took 1 base from V and 8 from J, leaving 9 bases between them. The CDR3 spans 13 residues. In DNA form, the CDR3 reads TGTGCCAGCAGTTTAGGAGGGGACGACATTCAGTACTTC. Protein sequence: CASSLGGDDIQYF.

The chain recombines TRBV6-5 with TRBJ1-5; D remains ambiguous. CDR1 is MNHEY, CDR2 SVGAGI, per germline. The CDR3 length is 16 residues. Trimming took off 4 bases at V and 0 bases at J, with 13 bases between the two ends. CDR3 sequence reads: CASSSLPGFSNQPQHF. In DNA form, the CDR3 reads TGTGCCAGCAGTTCCTTACCGGGGTTTAGCAATCAGCCCCAGCATTTT.

V and J are TRBV19 and TRBJ2-3; D may match TRBD1 or TRBD2 (5 bases each). This CDR3 comprises 16 residues. Germline lookup yields CDR1 LNHDA and CDR2 SQIVND (reference sequence). V was trimmed by 0 bases and J by 3 bases, leaving 13 bases between them. The CDR3 bases are TGTGCCAGTAGTATAGATGTGAGGGGCGGAACAGATACGCAGTATTTT. Residues: CASSIDVRGGTDTQYF.

The chain carries TRBV6-5 and TRBJ2-3, with D tentatively TRBD2 (6 bases). Trimming took off 6 bases at V and 0 bases at J, with 10 bases between the two ends. Germline V lookup: CDR1 MNHEY, CDR2 SVGAGI. The CDR3 is made up of 14 amino acids. CDR3 coding DNA: TGTGCCAGCAGGTCTAGCGAGAGCACAGATACGCAGTATTTT. Encoded protein: CASRSSESTDTQYF.

This rearrangement joins TRBV20-1 to TRBJ1-6; TRBD1 might be the D (6 bases). This CDR3 spans 14 amino acids. Between the trimmed V and J ends, which lost 6 bases and 8 bases, there was a span of 17 bases. Germline-derived CDR1 and CDR2 are DFQATT and SNEGSKA (reference sequence). The CDR3 protein is CSAPIGRGDSPLHF. CDR3 sequence (DNA): TGCAGTGCCCCGATTGGCAGGGGTGATTCACCCCTCCACTTT.

In its sample, this clonotype was seen a few times. The chain uses TRBV7-2 and TRBJ2-3; 7 bases are a match to TRBD2. CDR3 length equals 17 residues. Unmatched junction bases numbered 12, after V lost 4 bases and J lost 2 bases. Germline CDR1 SGHTA, CDR2 FQGNSA. The CDR3 sequence: CASSSYWGGIPTDTQYF. Written as DNA, the CDR3 is TGTGCCAGCAGCTCATACTGGGGGGGGATTCCCACAGATACGCAGTATTTT.

This clonotype has a handful of counts. J is TRBJ1-5 and V is TRBV7-9; possibly TRBD1 for D (5 bases). CDR3 length equals 14 residues. Germline-derived CDR1 and CDR2 are SEHNR and FQNEAQ (reference sequence). The V end was cut by 4 bases, the J end by 3 bases, with 10 bases between. The CDR3 DNA reads TGTGCCAGCAGCTCGACAGCGAACAATCAGCCCCAGCATTTT. Amino acid sequence: CASSSTANNQPQHF.

Remarks on this clonotype: This sequence may be a read error, since a much larger clone differs from it by one base. The chain has TRBV7-8 and TRBJ1-1, with 8 bases lining up with TRBD1. Germline V gives CDR1 SGHVS, CDR2 FQNEAQ. The CDR3 contains 13 residues. In DNA, the CDR3 is TGTGCCAGCAGCTGGGACAGGAGAACTGAAGCTTGCTTT. This encodes CASSWDRRTEACF. Full variable domain (remainder filled in from reference TRBV7-8 and TRBJ1-1): GAGVSQSPRYKVAKRGQDVALRCDPISGHVSLFWYQQALGQGPEFLTYFQNEAQLDKSGLPSDRFFAERPEGSVSTLKIQRTQQEDSAVYLCASSWDRRTEACFGQGTRLTVV.

The chain is built from TRBV7-9 and TRBJ1-4, with TRBD1 identical over 9 bases. Germline lookup yields CDR1 SEHNR and CDR2 FQNEAQ (reference sequence). CDR3 length: 16 residues. Trimming cost V 0 bases and J 6 bases; bases outside gene matches: 5. CDR3 coding DNA: TGTGCCAGCAGCTTAGCCCTTGGACAGGGGTATGAAAAACTGTTTTTT. Encoded protein: CASSLALGQGYEKLFF.

This chain uses TRBV4-1 with TRBJ2-7; TRBD1 is a possible D gene (5 bases). The V gene lost 4 bases and the J gene lost 1 base, with 17 bases spanning the gap. The CDR3 contains 16 residues. Germline lookup yields CDR1 MGHRA and CDR2 YSYEKL. CDR3 DNA: TGCGCCAGCAGCCCCACCGACAGAGTATTTTCCTACGAGCAGTACTTC. Translated: CASSPTDRVFSYEQYF.

This clonotype was observed a few times. The chain employs TRBV4-2 and TRBJ1-3, with D unclear. V lost 0 bases to trimming and J lost 1 base, with 4 bases between them. The CDR3 is 14 residues long. Looked up from germline, CDR1 is LGHNA and CDR2 is YNFKEQ. The CDR3 coding sequence is TGTGCCAGCAGCCAAGAAGGGTCTGGAAACACCATATATTTT. It yields the protein CASSQEGSGNTIYF.

This clonotype was seen just once. J is TRBJ1-2 and V is TRBV10-3; TRBD1 is a possible D gene (5 bases). V lost 6 bases and J lost 8, with 16 bases in between. Germline V gene sequence: CDR1 ENHRY, CDR2 SYGVKD. This CDR3 contains 13 residues. The CDR3 sequence is CAISGTSLEGYTF. The CDR3 DNA reads as TGTGCCATCAGCGGGACCTCGCTGGAGGGCTACACCTTC.